This TCR beta chain is drawn from a study of blood T cells in healthy people across ages. With a J-beta primer mix and a sample-barcoded 5' primer, a second PCR ran about 7 to 11 cycles. Each cDNA was tagged by a template-switch adaptor containing 12 random nucleotides. TCRdb analysed the 5' RACE reads with MiXCR anew, one entry per CDR3 protein. The sample carries hundreds of thousands of distinct CDR3 sequences, approximately 30% recorded once. This clonotype has just a few counts. With a much larger clone just one base away, this may be a read error. Total RNA amounts of at least 6 micrograms were extracted per sample. The CDR3 contains 14 residues. V was pared by 3 bases and J by 10 bases, with 20 bases between. Per the germline V gene, CDR1 is DFQATT and CDR2 is SNEGSKA (reference sequence).

This TCR was sampled from a woman older than 75 in good health. This chain uses TRBV20-1 with TRBJ2-3; the D gene could be TRBD1 or TRBD2 (6 bases each). Sequencing input: blood. CDR3 bases: TGCAGTGCTAGGTCTGGCGGGGCAGGGGATGCGCAGTATTTT. Translation: CSARSGGAGDAQYF.